This entry lists 13 T cell receptor beta chains sequenced from one sample in a study of cytomegalovirus exposure and HLA in healthy donors. The PCR used 60 Vbeta and 13 Jbeta primers. Profiled with immunoSEQ multiplex PCR; TCRdb holds only in-frame clones, not every one. In the table there are around 150,000 clones, around four fifths of which are singletons. Sequenced material: PBMCs. These TCRs come from a woman younger than 30 in good health and CMV-seronegative.

The chain is built from TRBV6-1 and TRBJ1-4; the D is unclear. CDR3 length: 17 residues. Per germline, CDR1 MNHNS and CDR2 SASEGT. Trimming took off 2 bases at V and 3 bases at J, with 16 bases between the two ends. CDR3 region: CASSENARMGANEKLFF. The CDR3 DNA reads TGTGCCAGCAGTGAAAATGCACGAATGGGAGCTAATGAAAAACTGTTTTTT.

This clone was observed a single time. CDR3 protein: CASSFLAGTNTGELFF. CDR3 nucleotides: TGTGCCAGCAGTTTCCTAGCGGGGACGAACACCGGGGAGCTGTTTTTT. The chain is built from TRBV27 and TRBJ2-2, with TRBD2 matching over 9 bases. This CDR3 is built from 16 residues. Germline V lookup: CDR1 MNHEY, CDR2 SMNVEV (reference sequence). V shed 3 bases and J 0 bases; nucleotides not matched to a gene: 2.

The genes are TRBV10-2 and TRBJ1-2; maybe TRBD1 (5 bases). In germline, CDR1 is WSHSY, CDR2 SAAADI. The CDR3 totals 15 residues. V lost 0 bases and J 4 bases, leaving 12 bases between the germline ends. Here the CDR3 DNA reads TGCGCCAGCAGTGAGTCCCGGGGGGGAGCCTATGGCTACACCTTC. This sequence encodes CASSESRGGAYGYTF.

This chain connects TRBV29-1 to TRBJ2-4; D unresolved. The V end lost 4 bases, the J end lost 1 base, and 14 bases lay between the germline ends. This CDR3 is 15 amino acids long. In germline, CDR1 is SQVTM, CDR2 ANQGSEA. In DNA form, the CDR3 reads TGCAGCGTTGCTCCCCCACAGAAGGCCAAAAACATTCAGTACTTC. Translated, it gives CSVAPPQKAKNIQYF. The complete variable domain, with remaining parts taken from reference TRBV29-1 and TRBJ2-4, reads SAVISQKPSRDICQRGTSLTIQCQVDSQVTMMFWYRQQPGQSLTLIATANQGSEATYESGFVIDKFPISRPNLTFSTLTVSNMSPEDSSIYLCSVAPPQKAKNIQYFGAGTRLSVL.

The chain links TRBV27 to TRBJ2-1, with 7 bases aligning to TRBD2. Germline lookup yields CDR1 MNHEY and CDR2 SMNVEV (reference sequence). With 0 bases clipped from V and 9 bases from J, the junction kept 11 bases outside the gene matches. The CDR3 runs to 16 residues. CDR3 DNA: TGTGCCAGCAGTTTATCTTCCGGGGGGATATTTGGTGAGCAGTTCTTC. This translates into CASSLSSGGIFGEQFF.

There are a few counts of this clone. V usage is TRBV7-8 and J usage is TRBJ1-1; 8 positions agree with TRBD1. The CDR3 consists of 14 residues. Trimming took 6 bases from V and 1 from J; bases not matched to a gene: 4. Germline CDR1 and CDR2: SGHVS and FQNEAQ. In nucleotides, the CDR3 is TGTGCCAGCAGTCCTGGACAGGGGAACACTGAAGCTTTCTTT. This translates into CASSPGQGNTEAFF.

The chain employs TRBV19 and TRBJ1-3; 7 nucleotides agree with TRBD1. Germline CDR1 reads LNHDA; CDR2 reads SQIVND (reference sequence). The CDR3 is made up of 18 amino acids. With 4 bases clipped from V and 0 bases from J, the junction kept 12 bases outside the gene matches. Here the CDR3 DNA reads TGTGCCAGTAGTACTCGGTCCGGGACAGAGAGCTCTGGAAACACCATATATTTT. Protein sequence: CASSTRSGTESSGNTIYF.

Remarks on this clone: One junction end does not reproduce the germline sequence, and a read error may be involved. The rearrangement uses TRBV5-1 and TRBJ2-5, with D unresolved. There are 15 residues in the CDR3. CDR1 is SGHRS and CDR2 is YFSETQ in the germline V gene. The CDR3 region has the DNA TGCGCCAGCAGCTTGGCCCCAGGCCTTCAAGAGAGCCAGTACTTC. This sequence encodes CASSLAPGLQESQYF.

The chain couples TRBV2 to TRBJ1-1; tentatively, D is TRBD1 (6 bases). The V end lost 6 bases, the J end lost 3 bases, and 11 bases lay between the germline ends. Germline V gene lookup returns CDR1 SNHLY and CDR2 FYNNEI. The CDR3 runs 13 residues. DNA of the CDR3: TGTGCCAGCAGCCTGGACAGCCACACTGAAGCTTTCTTT. Translating it yields CASSLDSHTEAFF. Combining the CDR3 with reference TRBV2 and TRBJ1-1 gives the whole variable domain EPEVTQTPSHQVTQMGQEVILRCVPISNHLYFYWYRQILGQKVEFLVSFYNNEISEKSEIFDDQFSVERPDGSNFTLKIRSTKLEDSAMYFCASSLDSHTEAFFGQGTRLTVV.

The chain joins TRBV19 to TRBJ2-7; possible D gene TRBD2, 6 bases. The CDR3 runs 15 residues. V lost 5 bases to trimming and J lost 5 bases, with 19 bases between them. From germline, CDR1 is LNHDA and CDR2 SQIVND (reference sequence). Written as DNA, the CDR3 is TGTGCCAGTAGTGTTGGACTATCAGCGACGGACGAGCAGTACTTC. Amino acids: CASSVGLSATDEQYF.

This clone was seen only a few times. The rearrangement links TRBV4-1 to TRBJ1-5, with TRBD1 matching over 9 bases. The CDR3 totals 17 residues. Germline CDR1 reads MGHRA; CDR2 reads YSYEKL. The V gene end was trimmed by 2 bases and the J gene end by 4 bases; junction bases not matched to a gene: 9. CDR3 protein: CASSQTRGQGSNQPQHF. In DNA, the CDR3 is TGCGCCAGCAGCCAAACGAGGGGACAGGGCTCTAATCAGCCCCAGCATTTT.

This chain connects TRBV23-1 to TRBJ1-3; D is unclear. TRBV23-1 is recorded as an ORF, its role being uncertain. The CDR3 consists of 15 residues. V was clipped by 1 base and J by 0 bases, with 7 bases between them. The CDR3 sequence is CASSQLRNSGNTIYF. DNA for the CDR3: TGCGCCAGCAGTCAATTGCGTAACTCTGGAAACACCATATATTTT.

The gene calls are TRBV27 and TRBJ2-3; no clear D gene. Between the trimmed V and J ends, which lost 5 bases and 0 bases, there was a span of 12 bases. The CDR3 covers 15 residues. Germline lookup yields CDR1 MNHEY and CDR2 SMNVEV (reference sequence). The CDR3 region has the DNA TGTGCCAGCAGTAACCCTAGTACTAGCACAGATACGCAGTATTTT. Its protein product is CASSNPSTSTDTQYF.